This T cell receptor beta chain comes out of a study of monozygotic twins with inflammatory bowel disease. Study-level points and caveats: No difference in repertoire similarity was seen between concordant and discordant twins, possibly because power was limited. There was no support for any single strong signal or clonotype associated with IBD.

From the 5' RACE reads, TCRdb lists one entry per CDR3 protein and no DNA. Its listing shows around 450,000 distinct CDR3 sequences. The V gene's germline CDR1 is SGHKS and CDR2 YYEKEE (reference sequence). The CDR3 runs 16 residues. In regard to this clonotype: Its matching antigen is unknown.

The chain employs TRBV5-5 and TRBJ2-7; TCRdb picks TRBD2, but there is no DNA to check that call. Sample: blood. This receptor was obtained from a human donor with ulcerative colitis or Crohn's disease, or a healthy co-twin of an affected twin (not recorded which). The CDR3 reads CASSATLAGPSYEQYF. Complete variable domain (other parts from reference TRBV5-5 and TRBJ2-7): DAGVTQSPTHLIKTRGQQVTLRCSPISGHKSVSWYQQVLGQGPQFIFQYYEKEERGRGNFPDRFSARQFPNYSSELNVNALLLGDSALYLCASSATLAGPSYEQYFGPGTRLTVT.